The source of this T cell receptor (beta chain) is a study of cytomegalovirus exposure and HLA in healthy donors (dated by TCRdb to about 2017). Notes on the research overall: An earlier analysis of some 600 of the donors reported roughly 300 Gb of sequence data and approximately 120 million unique TCR beta sequences obtained from 150 million to 200 million T cells. Around 320 gigabases of sequencing data and tens of millions of unique TCR sequences were included in an early release covering under 650 HLA-typed donors. Of the 300 to 500 genotyped donors, roughly 76% were placed in the genetic ancestry cluster associated with self-reported Caucasian donors. The study was designed to test whether signatures of past pathogen exposure could be identified by cataloging public T cell receptors. The study used immunosequencing to profile the T cell repertoires of some 600 subjects and linked those repertoires to cytomegalovirus serostatus. In addition to the first cohort of 650 to 800 subjects, a separate validation cohort of approximately 130 different subjects was used. To predict cytomegalovirus infection status, the study brought together high-throughput TCR immunosequencing, statistical association of individual TCRs with disease status, and machine learning. In a later analysis, previously published TCR beta repertoires from 666 donors were re-analyzed and high-resolution HLA genotyping was added so that TCR occurrence patterns could be studied. Rather than drawing on any new phenotypic data, the later analysis identified candidate immune exposures from TCR beta sequences and the way those sequences occurred across donors. An earlier analysis of nearly 600 of the donors applied high-throughput TCR beta sequencing to assess whether each TCR beta V gene segment acted as functional or pseudogenic. Donor age, sex, ethnicity and CMV serostatus were compiled together with the repertoire data. Genome-wide SNP genotypes for about three fifths of the roughly 700 donors were used in a later genetic analysis, which treated that subset as a discovery cohort. Every repertoire in the discovery cohort had been generated on one and the same sequencing platform. Class I and class II HLA loci were covered by the typing at four-digit resolution. The number of typed donors differed by locus: roughly 629-640 for A, B, C, DRB1 and DQB1; 500 to 550 for DQA1; 600 to 610 for DPA1; and some 470 for DPB1. Because of strong linkage in the cohort, four to six DR-DQ haplotypes were treated as single units for association and clustering. Among 300 to 500 genotyped donors of the cohort, an average of about 220,000 unique TCR beta nucleotide sequences was sequenced per donor, of which about 20% were non-productive. Beyond this particular receptor, the publication reports: In a later analysis, several top co-occurrence clusters were reported to appear linked to parvovirus B19, influenza, CMV and Epstein-Barr virus. The study gave a list of under 200 TCR beta chains associated with cytomegalovirus. The cohort was sequenced for TCR beta chains only, and without alpha or paired-chain data the features that could be detected were limited. Linkage disequilibrium might explain the correlated functional status among segregating V segments, but an unknown experimental factor could not be excluded. At a false discovery rate of 0.05, a later analysis linked some 18,000 TCR beta sequences to specific HLA alleles. According to a later analysis, most CMV-associated TCR beta chains appeared to be HLA-restricted, and the HLA associations seemed to be driven largely by CMV exposure. A later analysis found that HLA-associated TCR beta chains were more clonally expanded and had lower generation probabilities than equally common non-associated chains. In vitro tests confirmed that a few of the cytomegalovirus-associated TCR beta chains recognize cytomegalovirus antigens. The sequencing pipeline was judged likely to have produced a cluster of highly shared sequence variants as a technical artifact. The authors suggested that the approach could potentially be generalized to other disease states and immunological phenotypes. A later genetic analysis reported fewer N-insertions in productive TCRs among donors in an Asian-associated ancestry cluster than the roughly 620-donor mean. Broadly in line with IMGT annotations, most TCR beta V segments showed up in productive rearrangements about 87% or about 30% of the time in an earlier analysis of 450 to 600 of the donors. A further reported finding was that TCR beta sequences accurately predicted the HLA-A and HLA-B alleles for most subjects in the first cohort. In both the original and validation cohorts, the classifier was reported to diagnose cytomegalovirus status with high specificity and sensitivity. According to a later analysis, TCR association rates differed among HLA loci, with DRB1 alleles showing the most associated TCRs and HLA-C alleles showing the fewest. The earlier analysis of approximately 560 of the donors excluded fewer than 20 rarely observed V segments, including chromosome 9 orphons, because counts were too low. While some public TCRs were present in many individuals, most TCR sequences turned up only very rarely across donors. Immune exposure information for the cohort was limited to CMV serostatus. An association between a missense DCLRE1C variant and V-gene and J-gene trimming of TCR beta chains was found in a later genetic analysis and replicated in an independent cohort. Because HLA typing was missing for some donors at each locus, association tests included only the typed subset. Assigning TCR associations to individual alleles was difficult when HLA alleles, especially DR and DQ, strongly co-occurred. Presence/absence analyses assumed roughly uniform sequencing depth across donors, an assumption that may not hold.

The cohort was made up of around 720 healthy bone marrow donors. At the time of sampling, all cohort members were nominally healthy, though unrecorded immune exposures were likely present. The donor tested CMV seropositive and was one of the 289 seropositive cohort members. Every donor gave a peripheral blood sample, and the peripheral blood mononuclear cells from that sample were used for TCR beta sequencing. The Qiagen DNeasy Blood Extraction Kit was used to extract genomic DNA from the blood cell samples. Libraries were built with the immunoSEQ multiplex PCR assay. A mixture of 60 forward primers for TCR Vbeta segments and 13 reverse primers for TCR Jbeta segments was used in the multiplex PCR. Amplification of the CDR3 region of rearranged TCR beta genes was performed with a multiplex PCR assay on genomic DNA. The amplified TCR beta libraries were sequenced on the Illumina HiSeq System as 87-base-pair reads. The original methods were these. Across the roughly 700 repertoires, a later analysis counted tens of millions of unique TCR beta chains, roughly 11 million of which were shared by at least two donors. A nearest-neighbor algorithm error-corrected the raw reads and collapsed the reads into unique sequences, merging closely related sequences to remove PCR and sequencing errors. Alignment of CDR3 sequences to IMGT reference sequences was used to assign V, D and J gene segments. For a sequence to be retained, a match of at least six nucleotides to both a V gene segment and a J gene segment was required. Rearrangements were classified as productive when the CDR3 lacked stop codons and remained in frame with V and J, and all other rearrangements were classified as non-productive. CDR3 was defined according to IMGT convention as the region running from the second conserved V-encoded cysteine to the conserved J-encoded phenylalanine. The earlier analysis of about 570 of the donors excluded any sequence lacking an unambiguous match to a single V gene segment. An earlier analysis of several hundred of the donors called V segments functional above 56.7% productive rearrangements and segregating when the between-donor standard deviation exceeded 5%. To diagnose cytomegalovirus status from the catalog of TCR beta chain sequences, a statistical classification framework was built. In a later analysis, V and J genes were assigned by comparing TCR nucleotide sequences against IMGT/GENE-DB human TR gene sequences. The TCRdist pipeline was used in a later analysis to assign CDR3 sequences and most-parsimonious VDJ recombination scenarios. In a later analysis, each TCR beta chain was defined by its CDR3 amino acid sequence together with its V-gene family, and reads without a unique V-gene family were excluded. To address suspected cross-contamination and a sequencing artifact, a later analysis removed around 600 highly shared, low-generation-probability nucleotide sequences. A later analysis calculated a clonal expansion index for each public chain from normalized within-repertoire ranks of inferred template counts. Generation probabilities in a later analysis came from a VDJ recombination model fitted to out-of-frame rearrangements, and those results were checked against IGoR. In a later analysis, hypergeometric tests were used to score TCR-TCR, TCR-HLA and TCR-CMV co-occurrence, with a repertoire-size bias correction applied to TCR pairs. False discovery rates were estimated in a later analysis by permuting HLA or CMV assignments 20 times. In a later analysis, co-occurring TCRs were grouped using DBSCAN, with TCRdist sequence similarity added in when clustering inside HLA-allele-positive subsets. Repertoires with fewer than 30,000 or more than 120,000 public chains were left out of co-occurrence clustering, as were roughly five repertoires with anomalous nucleotide sharing. TCRdb holds this immuneACCESS table with in-frame rearrangements only. Some clones are missing; in checked studies, unresolved V genes explain under half, and the rest has no known cause. V and J calls and clone size are given by that table; D and trimming were obtained from the DNA. The sample table lists 200,000 or so clones, about 83% of them with a count of one. The leading ten clones occupy around 6% of the sample.

As regards this clone: What antigen it recognizes has not been identified. Base qualities are not recorded, but no much larger clone differs from it by a single base.

This clonotype originated in a woman aged 25-40 years in good health and CMV-seropositive. Sequenced sample: PBMCs.

The nucleotides are TGTGCCAGCATTCGTCGCTGGTACTATGGATACGAGCAGTACTTC. It translates to CASIRRWYYGYEQYF. The chain is assembled from TRBV6-4 and TRBJ2-7; too little of a D gene remains to name it. The junction shows trimming of 7 bases on V and 4 bases on J, plus 20 bases between the germline ends. Based on the germline V gene, the CDR1 and CDR2 sequences are MRHNA and SNTAGT. The CDR3 runs 15 residues from the cysteine to the phenylalanine. Only the CDR3 DNA is retained, 45 bases long and in frame from the first base.